This record looks at one TCR beta chain sequence and its context. The CDR3 has 16 amino acids. From germline, CDR1 is SGHAT and CDR2 FQNNGV. J was trimmed by 4 bases and V by 1 base; bases with no gene match: 8. The authors ran a second PCR of roughly 6 to 12 cycles using a sample-barcoded 5' primer and a J-beta primer mix. TCRdb reprocessed the 5' RACE reads with MiXCR, giving one entry per CDR3 protein. The repertoire holds fewer than 1,000,000 distinct CDR3 sequences, with around 43% as singletons. The data were obtained in a study of blood T cells in healthy people across ages. The specimen sequenced was blood. The sequence was obtained from a man aged 55 to 70 in good health. The chain is built from TRBV11-2 and TRBJ1-2; 8 bases fit TRBD1. This chain's CDR3 is CASSLGSADRAYGYTF. For the CDR3, the DNA is TGTGCCAGCAGCTTAGGTTCCGCGGACAGGGCCTATGGCTACACCTTC.